A selection of T cell receptor beta chains follows, all from one sample in a study of OX40 agonist ivuxolimab in advanced cancers. Libraries were prepared by immunoSEQ multiplex PCR; TCRdb keeps only in-frame clonotypes and omits some of them. The data show about 24,000 clones, just over 85% seen once. The sequencing used CD4+ or CD8+ T cells sorted from blood, collected in a trial of the OX40 agonist ivuxolimab. All receptors come from an adult with an advanced solid tumor such as melanoma, head and neck, liver or kidney cancer. CDR3s include the opening cysteine and the closing phenylalanine or tryptophan. Fields, in order: clone size, V gene, D gene, J gene, CDR3 protein, CDR3 DNA. A D gene is named only where the DNA matches it firmly. The size field is filled for only some rows; it gives once, few, many or a size class.

abundance: -; v_gene: TRBV9; d_gene: -; j_gene: TRBJ1-5; CDR3aa: CASTRTGAGPQHF; CDR3nt: TGTGCCAGCACTCGGACGGGGGCTGGGCCCCAGCATTTT
abundance: -; v_gene: TRBV7-9; d_gene: TRBD2; j_gene: TRBJ2-1; CDR3aa: CASSLVGLAGLENEQFF; CDR3nt: TGTGCCAGCAGCTTAGTAGGACTAGCGGGGCTAGAGAATGAGCAGTTCTTC
abundance: -; v_gene: TRBV6-6; d_gene: -; j_gene: TRBJ2-7; CDR3aa: CASSYGTGDYEQYF; CDR3nt: TGTGCCAGCAGTTACGGGACGGGAGACTACGAGCAGTACTTC
abundance: -; v_gene: TRBV7-9; d_gene: TRBD2; j_gene: TRBJ2-3; CDR3aa: CASSSTASGGAVTQYF; CDR3nt: TGTGCCAGCAGCTCAACGGCTAGCGGGGGGGCCGTTACGCAGTATTTT
abundance: -; v_gene: TRBV28; d_gene: -; j_gene: TRBJ2-7; CDR3aa: CASSLSPRRDYEQYF; CDR3nt: TGTGCCAGCAGTTTATCCCCCCGGCGGGATTACGAGCAGTACTTC
abundance: -; v_gene: TRBV29-1; d_gene: -; j_gene: TRBJ2-2; CDR3aa: CSVEVVGVNTGELFF; CDR3nt: TGCAGCGTTGAAGTTGTAGGAGTTAACACCGGGGAGCTGTTTTTT
abundance: -; v_gene: TRBV29-1; d_gene: -; j_gene: TRBJ1-2; CDR3aa: CSVPRGGKDSGYTF; CDR3nt: TGCAGCGTTCCAAGGGGGGGCAAGGATAGTGGCTACACCTTC
abundance: -; v_gene: TRBV10-3; d_gene: -; j_gene: TRBJ1-1; CDR3aa: CAISEGSNTEAFF; CDR3nt: TGTGCCATCAGTGAAGGATCGAACACTGAAGCTTTCTTT
abundance: -; v_gene: TRBV10-3; d_gene: TRBD2; j_gene: TRBJ2-5; CDR3aa: CAISESSGTSGYQETQYF; CDR3nt: TGTGCCATCAGTGAGTCCTCTGGGACTAGCGGGTACCAAGAGACCCAGTACTTC
abundance: once; v_gene: TRBV19; d_gene: -; j_gene: TRBJ1-6; CDR3aa: CASSPGITYNSPLHF; CDR3nt: TGTGCCAGTTCTCCGGGTATAACCTATAATTCACCCCTCCACTTT
abundance: -; v_gene: TRBV21-1; d_gene: -; j_gene: TRBJ2-3; CDR3aa: CASSKEIQSTVSDTQYF; CDR3nt: TGTGCCAGCAGCAAAGAAATCCAGTCAACGGTCTCAGATACGCAGTATTTT
abundance: -; v_gene: TRBV9; d_gene: -; j_gene: TRBJ2-2; CDR3aa: CASSAIGGTGELFF; CDR3nt: TGTGCCAGCAGCGCAATAGGGGGGACCGGGGAGCTGTTTTTT
abundance: -; v_gene: TRBV6-5; d_gene: TRBD2; j_gene: TRBJ2-7; CDR3aa: CASSYSSSGSYEQYF; CDR3nt: TGTGCCAGCAGTTACTCCTCTAGCGGATCCTACGAGCAGTACTTC
abundance: few; v_gene: TRBV9; d_gene: TRBD2; j_gene: TRBJ2-5; CDR3aa: CASSPTSGLGSSETQYF; CDR3nt: TGTGCCAGCAGCCCTACTAGCGGCTTAGGTTCGTCGGAGACCCAGTACTTC
abundance: -; v_gene: TRBV4-1; d_gene: -; j_gene: TRBJ1-5; CDR3aa: CASSPLGLNQPQHF; CDR3nt: TGCGCCAGCAGCCCCCTGGGTCTCAATCAGCCCCAGCATTTT
abundance: -; v_gene: TRBV9; d_gene: -; j_gene: TRBJ2-1; CDR3aa: CASSVRGDLYNEQFF; CDR3nt: TGTGCCAGCAGCGTAAGGGGGGACCTCTACAATGAGCAGTTCTTC
abundance: -; v_gene: TRBV6-5; d_gene: TRBD2; j_gene: TRBJ2-2; CDR3aa: CASSYGGAGELFF; CDR3nt: TGTGCCAGCAGTTACGGGGGGGCCGGGGAGCTGTTTTTT
abundance: -; v_gene: TRBV5-6; d_gene: -; j_gene: TRBJ2-1; CDR3aa: CASSLQLVPTGQFF; CDR3nt: TGTGCCAGCAGCCTACAATTGGTTCCTACCGGGCAGTTCTTC
abundance: -; v_gene: TRBV9; d_gene: -; j_gene: TRBJ2-1; CDR3aa: CASSVDAYNEQFF; CDR3nt: TGTGCCAGCAGCGTCGACGCGTACAATGAGCAGTTCTTC
abundance: -; v_gene: TRBV5-6; d_gene: -; j_gene: TRBJ2-3; CDR3aa: CASSLGSSTDTQYF; CDR3nt: TGTGCCAGCAGCTTGGGCTCTAGCACAGATACGCAGTATTTT
abundance: once; v_gene: TRBV7-9; d_gene: TRBD2; j_gene: TRBJ2-1; CDR3aa: CASSITSGMSYNEQFF; CDR3nt: TGTGCCAGCAGCATTACTAGCGGGATGTCCTACAATGAGCAGTTCTTC
abundance: -; v_gene: TRBV2; d_gene: -; j_gene: TRBJ2-3; CDR3aa: CASSDIAHASTDTQYF; CDR3nt: TGTGCCAGCAGTGACATAGCGCACGCTAGCACAGATACGCAGTATTTT
abundance: -; v_gene: TRBV15; d_gene: TRBD2; j_gene: TRBJ2-1; CDR3aa: CATSRDQGLAGRHEQFF; CDR3nt: TGTGCCACCAGCAGAGATCAGGGACTAGCGGGCAGACATGAGCAGTTCTTC
abundance: -; v_gene: TRBV2; d_gene: -; j_gene: TRBJ1-2; CDR3aa: CASRDSTGPSYGYTF; CDR3nt: TGTGCCAGCAGGGATTCCACTGGACCGTCCTATGGCTACACCTTC
abundance: -; v_gene: TRBV6-5; d_gene: -; j_gene: TRBJ2-1; CDR3aa: CASSPRENNEQFF; CDR3nt: TGTGCCAGCAGCCCGAGAGAGAACAATGAGCAGTTCTTC
abundance: -; v_gene: TRBV7-9; d_gene: -; j_gene: TRBJ2-3; CDR3aa: CASSSPGNGADTQYF; CDR3nt: TGTGCCAGCAGCTCCCCGGGTAATGGGGCAGATACGCAGTATTTT
abundance: -; v_gene: TRBV19; d_gene: -; j_gene: TRBJ1-2; CDR3aa: CASSIPGVAGYTF; CDR3nt: TGTGCCAGTAGTATCCCGGGGGTTGCTGGCTACACCTTC
abundance: -; v_gene: TRBV10-2; d_gene: -; j_gene: TRBJ2-2; CDR3aa: CASSRDGGELFF; CDR3nt: TGCGCCAGCAGTCGGGACGGCGGGGAGCTGTTTTTT
abundance: -; v_gene: TRBV19; d_gene: -; j_gene: TRBJ1-4; CDR3aa: CASQRLWGEKLFF; CDR3nt: TGTGCCAGTCAACGCCTTTGGGGGGAAAAACTGTTTTTT
abundance: -; v_gene: TRBV5-4; d_gene: -; j_gene: TRBJ2-2; CDR3aa: CASSHVAGELFF; CDR3nt: TGTGCCAGCAGCCATGTCGCCGGGGAGCTGTTTTTT
abundance: once; v_gene: TRBV2; d_gene: -; j_gene: TRBJ2-7; CDR3aa: CASSDGISYEQYF; CDR3nt: TGTGCCAGCAGTGATGGCATCTCCTACGAGCAGTACTTC
abundance: -; v_gene: TRBV5-1; d_gene: TRBD1; j_gene: TRBJ2-7; CDR3aa: CASSPGTGVSYEQYF; CDR3nt: TGCGCCAGCAGCCCCGGGACAGGGGTATCCTACGAGCAGTACTTC
abundance: -; v_gene: TRBV7-9; d_gene: -; j_gene: TRBJ2-1; CDR3aa: CASSLGVRGSYNEQFF; CDR3nt: TGTGCCAGCAGCTTAGGAGTCAGGGGCTCCTACAATGAGCAGTTCTTC
abundance: -; v_gene: TRBV6-1; d_gene: -; j_gene: TRBJ2-2; CDR3aa: CASSEGSPGAGELFF; CDR3nt: TGTGCCAGCAGTGAAGGCTCCCCGGGGGCCGGGGAGCTGTTTTTT
abundance: -; v_gene: TRBV5-4; d_gene: -; j_gene: TRBJ2-5; CDR3aa: CASSLGGKTQYF; CDR3nt: TGTGCCAGCAGCTTGGGCGGGAAGACCCAGTACTTC
abundance: -; v_gene: TRBV27; d_gene: -; j_gene: TRBJ2-1; CDR3aa: CASSPGLVNEQFF; CDR3nt: TGTGCCAGCAGCCCGGGACTGGTCAATGAGCAGTTCTTC
abundance: -; v_gene: TRBV6-1; d_gene: TRBD2; j_gene: TRBJ2-7; CDR3aa: CASSEVLAGFDEQYF; CDR3nt: TGTGCCAGCAGTGAAGTACTAGCGGGATTTGACGAGCAGTACTTC
abundance: -; v_gene: TRBV2; d_gene: TRBD1; j_gene: TRBJ2-7; CDR3aa: CASSAGTASYEQYF; CDR3nt: TGTGCCAGCAGCGCCGGGACAGCCTCCTACGAGCAGTACTTC
abundance: -; v_gene: TRBV10-2; d_gene: -; j_gene: TRBJ1-2; CDR3aa: CASSESPPLAGDGYTF; CDR3nt: TGCGCCAGCAGTGAGTCCCCACCTTTGGCAGGCGATGGCTACACCTTC
abundance: few; v_gene: TRBV19; d_gene: -; j_gene: TRBJ1-1; CDR3aa: CASSTGNTEAFF; CDR3nt: TGTGCCAGTAGTACAGGGAACACTGAAGCTTTCTTT
abundance: -; v_gene: TRBV7-9; d_gene: -; j_gene: TRBJ2-3; CDR3aa: CASSPSGSSTDTQYF; CDR3nt: TGTGCCAGCAGCCCCAGTGGGTCTAGCACAGATACGCAGTATTTT
abundance: -; v_gene: TRBV20-1; d_gene: -; j_gene: TRBJ2-1; CDR3aa: CSAREDEQFF; CDR3nt: TGCAGTGCTCGTGAGGATGAGCAGTTCTTC
abundance: -; v_gene: TRBV5-1; d_gene: TRBD2; j_gene: TRBJ2-7; CDR3aa: CASSFGSGGYEQYF; CDR3nt: TGCGCCAGCAGCTTCGGTAGCGGGGGCTACGAGCAGTACTTC
abundance: -; v_gene: TRBV5-4; d_gene: -; j_gene: TRBJ1-1; CDR3aa: CASSLGGQIEAFF; CDR3nt: TGTGCCAGCAGCTTGGGAGGACAAATTGAAGCTTTCTTT
abundance: -; v_gene: TRBV25-1; d_gene: -; j_gene: TRBJ2-3; CDR3aa: CASSPRLGWRTDTQYF; CDR3nt: TGTGCCAGCAGTCCAAGGCTGGGGTGGCGCACAGATACGCAGTATTTT
abundance: once; v_gene: TRBV6-6; d_gene: TRBD2; j_gene: TRBJ2-5; CDR3aa: CASSYSGLGGETQYF; CDR3nt: TGTGCCAGCAGTTACTCGGGACTAGGGGGGGAGACCCAGTACTTC
abundance: -; v_gene: TRBV11-2; d_gene: -; j_gene: TRBJ1-1; CDR3aa: CASSLSGTEAFF; CDR3nt: TGTGCCAGCAGCTTATCCGGCACTGAAGCTTTCTTT
abundance: -; v_gene: TRBV11-2; d_gene: -; j_gene: TRBJ2-7; CDR3aa: CASSPSVSYEQYF; CDR3nt: TGTGCCAGCAGCCCCTCTGTCTCCTACGAGCAGTACTTC
abundance: -; v_gene: TRBV7-9; d_gene: TRBD1; j_gene: TRBJ2-2; CDR3aa: CASSTPLQGGLVTGELFF; CDR3nt: TGTGCCAGCAGCACGCCCTTACAGGGGGGATTGGTCACCGGGGAGCTGTTTTTT